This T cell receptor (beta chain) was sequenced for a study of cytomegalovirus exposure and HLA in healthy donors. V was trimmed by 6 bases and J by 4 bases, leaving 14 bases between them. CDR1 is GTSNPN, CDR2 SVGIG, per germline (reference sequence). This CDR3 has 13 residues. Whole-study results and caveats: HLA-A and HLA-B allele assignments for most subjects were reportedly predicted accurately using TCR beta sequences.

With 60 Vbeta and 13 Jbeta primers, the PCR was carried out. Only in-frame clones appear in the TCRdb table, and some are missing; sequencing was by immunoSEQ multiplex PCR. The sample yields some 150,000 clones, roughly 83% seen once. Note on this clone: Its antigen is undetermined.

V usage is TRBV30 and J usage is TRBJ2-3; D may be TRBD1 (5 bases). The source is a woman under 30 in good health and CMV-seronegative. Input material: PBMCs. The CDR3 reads CACPGHLADTQYF. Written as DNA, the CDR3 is TGTGCCTGCCCAGGACATCTTGCAGATACGCAGTATTTT.